Below, 5 T cell receptor beta chains from the same sample are listed, as sequenced in a study of T cell changes during pregnancy in multiple sclerosis. Libraries were prepared by immunoSEQ multiplex PCR; TCRdb keeps only in-frame clonotypes and omits some of them. This table has nearly 60,000 clones, roughly nine tenths appearing once. The input for sequencing was CD4+ T cells from peripheral blood mononuclear cells, taken after pregnancy. Source of these receptors: a female donor in good health, enrolled as a control in a pregnancy study.

The genes are TRBV30 and TRBJ1-6; 11 nucleotides agree with TRBD1. Germline V CDR1 and CDR2: GTSNPN, SVGIG (reference sequence). The V segment lost 2 bases and the J segment 9 bases; nucleotides outside the gene matches: 9. This CDR3 comprises 16 residues. CDR3 sequence: CAWSPRTGGAGSPLHF. The CDR3 bases are TGTGCCTGGAGTCCCAGGACAGGGGGCGCAGGTTCACCCCTCCACTTT.

The chain employs TRBV4-2 and TRBJ1-1; unclear D gene. Germline CDR1 reads LGHNA; CDR2 reads YNFKEQ. Trimming left V 3 bases short and J 5 bases short, with 19 bases between. This CDR3 has 16 residues. The CDR3 reads CASSQGRREGLTEAFF. The CDR3 coding sequence is TGTGCCAGCAGCCAGGGCAGGCGGGAGGGTTTGACTGAAGCTTTCTTT.

V and J are TRBV2 and TRBJ1-1, with 9 bases matching TRBD1. V lost 6 bases and J lost 6; bases outside the gene matches: 14. CDR1 is SNHLY, CDR2 FYNNEI, per germline. The CDR3 is made up of 16 amino acids. The CDR3 DNA follows: TGTGCCAGCAGGAGGGACAGGGTATCTTTCGACGCTGAAGCTTTCTTT. Translating gives CASRRDRVSFDAEAFF.

This chain uses TRBV28 with TRBJ2-3; no definite D call. CDR1 and CDR2 (germline): MDHEN, SYDVKM. Trimming shortened V by 2 bases and J by 0 bases, and 15 bases separated the two germline ends. The CDR3 loop spans 17 amino acids. CDR3 sequence: CASSLVTWQTSTDTQYF. As DNA, the CDR3 is TGTGCCAGCAGTTTAGTTACGTGGCAGACTAGCACAGATACGCAGTATTTT.

This clone has more than one count but fewer than ten. The rearrangement uses TRBV7-9 and TRBJ1-2; D perhaps matches TRBD1 (5 bases). This CDR3 is 14 amino acids long. The germline gives CDR1 SEHNR, CDR2 FQNEAQ (reference sequence). Trimming left V 10 bases short and J 4 bases short, with 19 bases between. DNA of the CDR3: TGTGCCACGGCCCCCAGGGTTCGTCTCTATGGCTACACCTTC. It yields the protein CATAPRVRLYGYTF.